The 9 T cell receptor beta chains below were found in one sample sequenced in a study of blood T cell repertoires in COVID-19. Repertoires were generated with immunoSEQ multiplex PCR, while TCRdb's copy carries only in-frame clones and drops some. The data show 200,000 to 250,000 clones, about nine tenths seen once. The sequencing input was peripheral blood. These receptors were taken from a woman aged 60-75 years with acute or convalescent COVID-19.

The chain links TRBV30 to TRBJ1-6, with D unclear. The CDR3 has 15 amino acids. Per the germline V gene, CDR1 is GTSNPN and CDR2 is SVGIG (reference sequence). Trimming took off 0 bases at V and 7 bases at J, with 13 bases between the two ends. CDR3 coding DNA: TGTGCCTGGAGTGTAAACTCCGGTCTAAATTCACCCCTCCACTTT. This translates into CAWSVNSGLNSPLHF.

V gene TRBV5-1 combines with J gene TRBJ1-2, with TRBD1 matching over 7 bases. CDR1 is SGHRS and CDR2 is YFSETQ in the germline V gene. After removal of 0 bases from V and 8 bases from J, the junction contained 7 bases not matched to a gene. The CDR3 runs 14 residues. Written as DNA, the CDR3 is TGCGCCAGCAGCTTGGCCCAGACAGGGTTGGGCTACACCTTC. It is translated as CASSLAQTGLGYTF. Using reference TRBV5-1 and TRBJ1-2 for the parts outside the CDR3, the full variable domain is KAGVTQTPRYLIKTRGQQVTLSCSPISGHRSVSWYQQTPGQGLQFLFEYFSETQRNKGNFPGRFSGRQFSNSRSEMNVSTLELGDSALYLCASSLAQTGLGYTFGSGTRLTVV.

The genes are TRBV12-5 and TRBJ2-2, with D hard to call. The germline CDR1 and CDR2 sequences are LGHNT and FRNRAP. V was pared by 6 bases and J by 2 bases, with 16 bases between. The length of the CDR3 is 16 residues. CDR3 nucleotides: TGTGCTAGTGGCCCACCTAGTAACCTTAACACCGGGGAGCTGTTTTTT. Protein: CASGPPSNLNTGELFF.

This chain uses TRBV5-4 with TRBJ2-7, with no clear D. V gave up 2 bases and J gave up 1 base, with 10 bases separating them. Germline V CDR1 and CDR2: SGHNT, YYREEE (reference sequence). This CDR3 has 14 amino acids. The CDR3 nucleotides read TGTGCCAGCAGCTTTCGCTTCAGATCCTACGAGCAGTACTTC. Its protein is CASSFRFRSYEQYF.

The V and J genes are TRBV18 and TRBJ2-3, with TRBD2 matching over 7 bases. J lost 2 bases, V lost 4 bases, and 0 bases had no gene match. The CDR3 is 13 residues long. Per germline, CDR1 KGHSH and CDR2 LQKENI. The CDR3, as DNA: TGTGCCAGCTCACAGCGGGACACAGATACGCAGTATTTT. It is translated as CASSQRDTDTQYF.

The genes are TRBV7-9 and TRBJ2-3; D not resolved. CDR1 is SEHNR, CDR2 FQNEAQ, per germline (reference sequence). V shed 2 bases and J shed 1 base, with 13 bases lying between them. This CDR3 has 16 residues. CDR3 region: CASSLNSLSRTDTQYF. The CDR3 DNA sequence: TGTGCCAGCAGCTTAAATAGTTTGTCCCGCACAGATACGCAGTATTTT.

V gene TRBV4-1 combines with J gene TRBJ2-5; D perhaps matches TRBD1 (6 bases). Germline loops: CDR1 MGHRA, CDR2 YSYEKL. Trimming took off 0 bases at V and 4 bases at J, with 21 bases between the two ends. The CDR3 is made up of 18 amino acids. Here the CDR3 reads CASSQETLGAMYGETQYF. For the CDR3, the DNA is TGCGCCAGCAGCCAAGAAACTTTGGGGGCCATGTATGGAGAGACCCAGTACTTC.

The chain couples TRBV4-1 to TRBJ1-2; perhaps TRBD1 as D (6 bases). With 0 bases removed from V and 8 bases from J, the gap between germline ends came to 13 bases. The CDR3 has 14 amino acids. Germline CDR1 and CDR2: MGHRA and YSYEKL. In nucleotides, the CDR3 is TGCGCCAGCAGCCAAGAAGGGGGAACGGGGGGCTACACCTTC. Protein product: CASSQEGGTGGYTF.

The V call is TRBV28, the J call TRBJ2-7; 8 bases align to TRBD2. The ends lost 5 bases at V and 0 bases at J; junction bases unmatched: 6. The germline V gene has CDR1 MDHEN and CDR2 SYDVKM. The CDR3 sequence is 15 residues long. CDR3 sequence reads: CASSTQRGSSYEQYF. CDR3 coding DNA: TGTGCCAGCAGTACCCAGCGGGGGAGCTCCTACGAGCAGTACTTC.